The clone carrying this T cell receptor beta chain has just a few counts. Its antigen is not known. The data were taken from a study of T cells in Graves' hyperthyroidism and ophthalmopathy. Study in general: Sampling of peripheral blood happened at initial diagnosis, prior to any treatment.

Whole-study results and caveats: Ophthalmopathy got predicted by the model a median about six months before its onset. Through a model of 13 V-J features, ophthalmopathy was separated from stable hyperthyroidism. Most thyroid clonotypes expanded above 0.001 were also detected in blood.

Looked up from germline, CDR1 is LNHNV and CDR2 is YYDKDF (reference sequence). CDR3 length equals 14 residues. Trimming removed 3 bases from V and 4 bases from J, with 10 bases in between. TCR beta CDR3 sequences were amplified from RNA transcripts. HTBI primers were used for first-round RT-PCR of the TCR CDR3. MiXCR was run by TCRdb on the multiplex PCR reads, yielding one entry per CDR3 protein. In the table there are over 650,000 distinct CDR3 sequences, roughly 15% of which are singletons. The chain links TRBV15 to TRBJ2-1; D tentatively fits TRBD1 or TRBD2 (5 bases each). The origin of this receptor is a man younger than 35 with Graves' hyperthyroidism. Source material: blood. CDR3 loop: CATSSRDPYNEQFF. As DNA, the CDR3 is TGTGCCACCAGCAGTAGGGACCCTTACAATGAGCAGTTCTTC. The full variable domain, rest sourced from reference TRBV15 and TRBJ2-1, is DAMVIQNPRYQVTQFGKPVTLSCSQTLNHNVMYWYQQKSSQAPKLLFHYYDKDFNNEADTPDNFQSRRPNTSFCFLDIRSPGLGDTAMYLCATSSRDPYNEQFFGPGTRLTVL.